This TCR beta chain was recovered during a study of control samples from healthy donors and cancer patients. Profiling relied on immunoSEQ multiplex PCR, and the TCRdb table lists in-frame clones only, not all of them. The sample comprises more than 150,000 clones, more than 85% of which are singletons, and roughly 0.64% rests with the top ten. The V segment lost 1 base and the J segment 5 bases; nucleotides outside the gene matches: 8. The V gene's germline CDR1 is LGHNT and CDR2 FRNRAP. The CDR3 covers 17 residues. J is TRBJ2-1 and V is TRBV12-5; 10 nucleotides align to TRBD2. Sequenced input: blood. This receptor was taken from a woman in her twenties or thirties in good health. This CDR3 reads CASGLAQLAGTDNEQFF. CDR3 nucleotide sequence: TGTGCTAGTGGTTTGGCACAACTAGCGGGGACTGACAATGAGCAGTTCTTC.